The T cell receptor (beta chain) under discussion was sequenced for a study of cytomegalovirus exposure and HLA in healthy donors. General study results and limits: One later analysis reportedly identified an Asian-associated ancestry cluster that showed fewer N-insertions than the approximately 700-donor mean. Productive rates of about 87% or about 30% were seen for most TCR beta V segments in an earlier analysis.

PCR amplification relied on 60 Vbeta primers (plus 13 Jbeta primers). Data came from immunoSEQ multiplex PCR; TCRdb stores just in-frame clones and leaves some out. The table has 150,000 to 200,000 clones, around three quarters seen once. Worth noting for this clone: Its target is unknown.

The V end was cut by 2 bases, the J end by 6 bases, with 10 bases between. Germline loops: CDR1 SGHAT, CDR2 FQNNGV. This CDR3 is 14 amino acids long. The clonotype was recovered from a young woman in good health and CMV-seropositive. This chain uses TRBV11-2 with TRBJ1-4; possibly TRBD1 for D (5 bases). Specimen: PBMCs. CDR3 in DNA: TGTGCCAGCAGCTTAAGGGGTAGGGATGAAAAACTGTTTTTT. Its translation is CASSLRGRDEKLFF.